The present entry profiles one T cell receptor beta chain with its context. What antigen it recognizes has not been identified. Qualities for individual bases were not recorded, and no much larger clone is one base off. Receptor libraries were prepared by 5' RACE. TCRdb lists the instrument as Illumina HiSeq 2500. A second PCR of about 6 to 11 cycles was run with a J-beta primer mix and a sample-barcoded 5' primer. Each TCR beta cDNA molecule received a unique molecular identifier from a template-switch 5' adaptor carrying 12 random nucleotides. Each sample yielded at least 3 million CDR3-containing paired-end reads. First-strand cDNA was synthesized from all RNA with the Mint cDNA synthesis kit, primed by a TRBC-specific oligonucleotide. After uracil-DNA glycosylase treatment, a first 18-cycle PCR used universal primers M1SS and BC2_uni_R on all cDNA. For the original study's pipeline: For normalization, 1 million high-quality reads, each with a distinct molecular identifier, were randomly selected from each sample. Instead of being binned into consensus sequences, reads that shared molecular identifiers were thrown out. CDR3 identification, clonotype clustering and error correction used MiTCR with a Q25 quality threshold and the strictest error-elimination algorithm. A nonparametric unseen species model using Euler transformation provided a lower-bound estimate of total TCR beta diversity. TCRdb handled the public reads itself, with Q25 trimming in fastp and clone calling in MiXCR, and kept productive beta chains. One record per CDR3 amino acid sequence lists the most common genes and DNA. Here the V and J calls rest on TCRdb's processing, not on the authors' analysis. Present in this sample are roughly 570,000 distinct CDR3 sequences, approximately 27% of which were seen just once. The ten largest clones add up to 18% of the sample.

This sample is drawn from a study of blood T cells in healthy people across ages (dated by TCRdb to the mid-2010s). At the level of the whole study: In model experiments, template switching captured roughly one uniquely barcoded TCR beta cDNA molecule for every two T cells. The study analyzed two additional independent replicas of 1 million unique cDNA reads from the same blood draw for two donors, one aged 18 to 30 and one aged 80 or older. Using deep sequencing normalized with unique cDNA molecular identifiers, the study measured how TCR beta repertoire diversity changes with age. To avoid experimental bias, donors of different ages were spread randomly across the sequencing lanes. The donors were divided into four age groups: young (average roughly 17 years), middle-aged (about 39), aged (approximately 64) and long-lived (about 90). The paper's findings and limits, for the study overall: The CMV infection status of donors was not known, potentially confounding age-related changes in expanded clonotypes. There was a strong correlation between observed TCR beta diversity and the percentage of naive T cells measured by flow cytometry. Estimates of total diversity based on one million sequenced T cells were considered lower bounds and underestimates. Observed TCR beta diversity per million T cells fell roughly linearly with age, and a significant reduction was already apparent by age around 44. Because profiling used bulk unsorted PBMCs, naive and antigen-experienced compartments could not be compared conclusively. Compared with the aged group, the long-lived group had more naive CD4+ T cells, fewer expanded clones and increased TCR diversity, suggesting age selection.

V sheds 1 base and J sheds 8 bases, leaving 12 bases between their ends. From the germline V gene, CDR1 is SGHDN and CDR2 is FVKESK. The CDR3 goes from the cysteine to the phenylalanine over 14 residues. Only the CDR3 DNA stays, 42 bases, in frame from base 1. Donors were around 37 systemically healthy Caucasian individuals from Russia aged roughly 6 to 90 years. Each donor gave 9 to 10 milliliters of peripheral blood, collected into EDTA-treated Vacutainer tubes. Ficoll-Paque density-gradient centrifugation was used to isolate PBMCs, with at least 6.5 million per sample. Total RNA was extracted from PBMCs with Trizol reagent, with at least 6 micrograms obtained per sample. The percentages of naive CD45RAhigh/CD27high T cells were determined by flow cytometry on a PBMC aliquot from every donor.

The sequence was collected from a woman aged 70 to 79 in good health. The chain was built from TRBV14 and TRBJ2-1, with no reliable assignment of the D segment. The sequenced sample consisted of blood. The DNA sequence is TGTGCCAGCAGCCAAGTCAGCCACCTCTATGAGCAGTTCTTC. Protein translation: CASSQVSHLYEQFF.